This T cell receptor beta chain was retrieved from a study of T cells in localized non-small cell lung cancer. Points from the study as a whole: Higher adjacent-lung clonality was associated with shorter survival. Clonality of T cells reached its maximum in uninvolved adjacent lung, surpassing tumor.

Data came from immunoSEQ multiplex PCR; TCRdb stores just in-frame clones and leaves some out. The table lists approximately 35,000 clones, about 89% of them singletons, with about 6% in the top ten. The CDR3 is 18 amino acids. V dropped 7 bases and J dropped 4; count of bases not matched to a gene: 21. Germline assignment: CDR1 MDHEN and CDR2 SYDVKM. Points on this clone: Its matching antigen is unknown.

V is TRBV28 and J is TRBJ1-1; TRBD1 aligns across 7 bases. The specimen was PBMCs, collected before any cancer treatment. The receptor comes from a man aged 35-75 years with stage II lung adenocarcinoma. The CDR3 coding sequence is TGTGCCAGCACCCCCCTCATTTCAGGGGGGGGTTGGAGCACTGAAGCTTTCTTT. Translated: CASTPLISGGGWSTEAFF.